Listed here are 9 T cell receptor beta chains from one sample, sequenced in a study of regulatory and conventional T cells in RAG deficiency. Assay used: immunoSEQ multiplex PCR; TCRdb lists only in-frame clones, some missing. The data hold around 31,000 clones, with over 80% observed a single time. The same data also went into a second study, on regulatory T cells. That work contributes: Amplification used 52 TRBV primers and 13 TRBJ primers.

Sequenced sample: CD8+ T cells sorted from blood. All receptors come from a human donor in good health.

This chain connects TRBV15 to TRBJ2-1; TRBD2 agrees at 9 bases. The CDR3 extends over 16 amino acids. Unmatched junction bases numbered 3, after V lost 3 bases and J lost 0 bases. Germline V gives CDR1 LNHNV, CDR2 YYDKDF (reference sequence). CDR3 region: CATSRERGVSYNEQFF. The CDR3 DNA follows: TGTGCCACCAGCAGGGAGCGGGGGGTCTCCTACAATGAGCAGTTCTTC.

V is TRBV6-4 and J is TRBJ2-3, with 9 bases fitting TRBD1. CDR1 and CDR2 from the germline V gene are MRHNA and SNTAGT. V shed 2 bases and J 4 bases; nucleotides not matched to a gene: 4. CDR3 size: 15 residues. The CDR3 is CASSDAGQGSDTQYF. For the CDR3, the DNA is TGTGCCAGCAGTGACGCGGGACAGGGATCAGATACGCAGTATTTT.

The chain is built from TRBV9 and TRBJ2-3; 12 nucleotides line up with TRBD2. The CDR3 is 17 residues long. The V segment lost 0 bases and the J segment 1 base; nucleotides outside the gene matches: 3. Germline lookup yields CDR1 SGDLS and CDR2 YYNGEE. The CDR3 loop is CASSVGLAGGGTDTQYF. The DNA for the CDR3 is TGTGCCAGCAGCGTAGGGCTAGCGGGGGGGGGCACAGATACGCAGTATTTT.

The chain links TRBV19 to TRBJ1-1; D call uncertain. The CDR3 consists of 13 residues. CDR1 LNHDA and CDR2 SQIVND come from the germline V gene (reference sequence). V was shortened by 5 bases and J by 0 bases, with 7 bases between the two germline ends. The CDR3 coding sequence is TGTGCCAGTAGTCCGCGGATGAACACTGAAGCTTTCTTT. Translating gives CASSPRMNTEAFF.

This rearrangement joins TRBV27 to TRBJ1-3; 8 bases fit TRBD1. CDR3 length equals 15 residues. Germline CDR1 MNHEY, CDR2 SMNVEV (reference sequence). Trimming cost V 3 bases and J 1 base; bases outside gene matches: 2. The CDR3 is CASSFQGASGNTIYF. CDR3 DNA: TGTGCCAGCAGTTTCCAGGGGGCTTCTGGAAACACCATATATTTT.

This clone has more than one count but fewer than ten. This sequence joins TRBV7-9 and TRBJ2-1, with unresolved D. CDR1 is SEHNR and CDR2 is FQNEAQ in the germline V gene (reference sequence). The CDR3 extends over 14 amino acids. Trimming cost V 5 bases and J 0 bases, with 8 bases left between them. The DNA for the CDR3 is TGTGCCAGCAGCCCCCGGAGCTCCTACAATGAGCAGTTCTTC. Residues: CASSPRSSYNEQFF.

CDR3 protein: CASSQDRGQTPLGYTF. The CDR3 DNA sequence: TGCGCCAGCAGCCAAGACCGGGGCCAGACGCCTTTGGGCTACACCTTC. V and J are TRBV4-1 and TRBJ1-2; a weak D match, TRBD1 (5 bases). Trimming shortened V by 0 bases and J by 8 bases, and 19 bases separated the two germline ends. The germline V gene encodes CDR1 MGHRA and CDR2 YSYEKL. The CDR3 has 16 amino acids.

This clone was seen a single time. The chain links TRBV9 to TRBJ2-2, with D possibly called TRBD1 or TRBD2 (6 bases each). V was trimmed by 1 base and J by 3 bases, leaving 16 bases between them. The CDR3 consists of 17 residues. Germline V gene lookup returns CDR1 SGDLS and CDR2 YYNGEE. DNA for the CDR3: TGTGCCAGCAGCGTACCCCCTGGGGGGCCCGACACCGGGGAGCTGTTTTTT. This sequence encodes CASSVPPGGPDTGELFF.

J is TRBJ1-1 and V is TRBV7-9, with 8 bases fitting TRBD1. From germline, CDR1 is SEHNR and CDR2 FQNEAQ (reference sequence). The CDR3 consists of 14 residues. V was pared by 7 bases and J by 3 bases, with 7 bases of the junction left unmatched. The CDR3 DNA reads TGTGCCAGCAAAAACACAGGGGGAGACACTGAAGCTTTCTTT. Translating it yields CASKNTGGDTEAFF.